This T cell receptor beta chain was recorded in a study of T cells expressing NK-cell markers. Study results and limitations: The HCMV specificity of the expanded NKG2C+ T cell clones stayed unresolved.

Turning to this clonotype: Its cognate antigen is unknown.

With UMIs, 5'RACE template switching was used to make TCR beta cDNA. TCRdb re-called the 5' RACE reads and shows each CDR3 protein once, DNA omitted. The clone table shows roughly 110,000 distinct CDR3 sequences, with the ten largest holding approximately 17%. The germline V gene encodes CDR1 SGHRS and CDR2 YFSETQ. The CDR3 is made up of 14 amino acids. The chain links TRBV5-1 to TRBJ2-3; TCRdb picks TRBD2, but there is no DNA to check that call. The sequenced sample consisted of blood T cells: a sorted CD56 or NKG2C T cell subset, CD4+ or CD8+ T cells, or bulk PBMC T cells (not recorded which). The receptor was isolated from a woman aged 18-69 years in good health. The CDR3 reads CASSSGDGTDTQYF.